This T cell receptor (beta chain) was obtained from a study of CD8 T cells in ankylosing spondylitis. Study-level findings and limits: Significant enrichment of disease-linked clones was reported in matched ankylosing spondylitis synovial fluid. In ankylosing spondylitis blood, a motif of eight highly homologous TCR beta variants appeared characteristic.

In its sample, this clonotype was seen a few times. The antigen is unknown. Making use of molecular barcodes, quantitative 5'-RACE generated TCR beta libraries. MiXCR, run by TCRdb on the 5' RACE reads, gives a single entry per CDR3 protein. The sample comprises 310,000 or so distinct CDR3 sequences, 20% of which are singletons, and around 8% rests with the top ten. This CDR3 contains 13 residues. V shed 1 base and J shed 9 bases, with 10 bases lying between them. Sequenced: blood, either unsorted or a sorted T cell fraction (not recorded which). This TCR came from a male donor with ankylosing spondylitis or in good health (not recorded which). V usage is TRBV12-3 or TRBV12-4 and J usage is TRBJ2-1; TRBD1 might be the D (6 bases). CDR3 nucleotides: TGTGCCAGCAGTTTAGGGGGGCTGGGTGAGCAGTTCTTC. This codes for CASSLGGLGEQFF.